Shown below are 25 T cell receptor beta chains from a single sample sequenced in a study of blood T cell repertoires in COVID-19. The protocol was immunoSEQ multiplex PCR, while the TCRdb copy is restricted to in-frame clones and leaves out a portion. Here the sample spans a few hundred thousand clones, 80% to 85% being singletons. Sequencing was performed on PBMCs or T cells enriched from blood (not recorded which). These receptors came from a woman aged 50 to 65 who had recovered from COVID-19.

CDR3 DNA sequence: TGTGCCAGCTCACCGAGCGGGGCGGGGACCCAGTACTTC. This translates into CASSPSGAGTQYF. The V gene is TRBV18, the J gene TRBJ2-5; 7 nucleotides line up with TRBD2. Germline V gives CDR1 KGHSH, CDR2 LQKENI. Unmatched junction bases numbered 5, after V lost 3 bases and J lost 7 bases. The CDR3 runs to 13 residues. The entire variable domain, with the rest obtained from reference TRBV18 and TRBJ2-5, is as follows: NAGVMQNPRHLVRRRGQEARLRCSPMKGHSHVYWYRQLPEEGLKFMVYLQKENIIDESGMPKERFSAEFPKEGPSILRIQQVVRGDSAAYFCASSPSGAGTQYFGPGTRLLVL.

The chain carries TRBV7-8 and TRBJ1-5, with 9 bases lining up with TRBD1. CDR3 length equals 16 residues. Per germline, CDR1 SGHVS and CDR2 FQNEAQ. J lost 6 bases, V lost 5 bases, and 11 bases had no gene match. Written as DNA, the CDR3 is TGTGCCAGCAGCCCCCCGGGACAGGGAAAGGGTCAGCCCCAGCATTTT. Protein: CASSPPGQGKGQPQHF.

Only a few counts were recorded for this clone. The V gene is TRBV6-5, the J gene TRBJ2-7; tentatively, D is TRBD2 (6 bases). This CDR3 has 14 residues. Germline CDR1 reads MNHEY; CDR2 reads SVGAGI. Trimming removed 6 bases at V and 1 base at J, with 13 bases between. The CDR3 loop is CASSLGGGSYEQYF. CDR3 sequence (DNA): TGTGCCAGCAGCCTCGGTGGGGGGTCCTACGAGCAGTACTTC.

In DNA form, the CDR3 reads TGTGCCAGCTCACCAAATATTATGAGAATGGAGACTGAAGCTTTCTTT. Protein: CASSPNIMRMETEAFF. The genes are TRBV18 and TRBJ1-1; D is undetermined. V lost 2 bases, J lost 5 bases, and 18 bases lay in between. The CDR3 has 16 residues. Per the germline V gene, CDR1 is KGHSH and CDR2 is LQKENI.

The V gene is TRBV3-1 (or the pseudogene TRBV3-2), the J gene TRBJ1-5, with 8 positions matching TRBD1. The CDR3 is 14 amino acids. The V gene's germline CDR1 is LGHDT and CDR2 YNNKEL (reference sequence). V lost 8 bases, J lost 4 bases, and 7 bases stayed unmatched. The chain's CDR3 is CASCQGAGNQPQHF. As DNA, the CDR3 is TGTGCCAGCTGTCAGGGGGCAGGGAATCAGCCCCAGCATTTT.

J is TRBJ1-1 and V is TRBV11-3; tentatively, D is TRBD1 (6 bases). Trimming shortened V by 5 bases and J by 3 bases, and 13 bases separated the two germline ends. The CDR3 contains 14 residues. Germline V gene sequence: CDR1 SGHNT, CDR2 YENEEA. This CDR3 reads CASSTRGAYTEAFF. The CDR3 DNA reads as TGTGCCAGCAGCACGCGGGGGGCCTACACTGAAGCTTTCTTT.

The chain joins TRBV30 to TRBJ2-7; the D gene is possibly TRBD1 (6 bases). The ends were cut back, 0 bases at V and 11 bases at J, with 14 bases in the middle. The germline V gene encodes CDR1 GTSNPN and CDR2 SVGIG (reference sequence). The CDR3 is made up of 12 amino acids. The CDR3 bases are TGTGCCTGGAGTGTCGGCACAGGGTTCAAGTACTTC. Residues: CAWSVGTGFKYF.

The genes are TRBV2 and TRBJ1-1; no clear D gene. From germline, CDR1 is SNHLY and CDR2 FYNNEI. The ends were cut back, 4 bases at V and 1 base at J, with 10 bases in the middle. The CDR3 is 14 amino acids. The CDR3 here is CASSVTQENTEAFF. For the CDR3, the DNA is TGTGCCAGCAGTGTTACCCAGGAGAACACTGAAGCTTTCTTT.

The chain recombines TRBV5-4 with TRBJ1-2; D perhaps matches TRBD1 (5 bases). Trimming took off 0 bases at V and 8 bases at J, with 11 bases between the two ends. This CDR3 has 13 residues. Germline V CDR1 and CDR2: SGHNT, YYREEE (reference sequence). CDR3 in amino acids: CASSLEGVGGYTF. CDR3 in DNA: TGTGCCAGCAGCTTGGAAGGGGTAGGGGGCTACACCTTC.

The V call is TRBV3-1 (or the pseudogene TRBV3-2), the J call TRBJ2-7, with a weak D call TRBD2 (7 bases). The germline CDR1 and CDR2 sequences are LGHDT and YNNKEL (reference sequence). The CDR3 is 16 amino acids. Trimming removed 0 bases from V and 3 bases from J, with 15 bases in between. The CDR3 here is CASSQEPGGLVYEQYF. As DNA, the CDR3 is TGTGCCAGCAGCCAAGAACCGGGGGGCCTAGTCTACGAGCAGTACTTC.

V gene TRBV12-3 or TRBV12-4 combines with J gene TRBJ2-7; no definite D call. The CDR3 loop spans 13 amino acids. V was clipped by 6 bases and J by 3 bases, with 12 bases between them. The CDR3 DNA reads as TGTGCCAGCAGCCAACGGGTGAACTACGAGCAGTACTTC. As protein: CASSQRVNYEQYF.

This clone occurred once. The chain employs TRBV3-1 (or the pseudogene TRBV3-2) and TRBJ2-1; tentative D call: TRBD2 (5 bases). Germline assignment: CDR1 LGHDT and CDR2 YNNKEL (reference sequence). CDR3 size: 13 residues. The V end was cut by 3 bases, the J end by 10 bases, with 13 bases between. The CDR3 protein is CASSQSPAGEQFF. The CDR3 DNA is TGTGCCAGCAGCCAGAGTCCTGCGGGCGAGCAGTTCTTC.

The genes are TRBV13 and TRBJ2-5; a weak D match, TRBD2 (6 bases). The ends were cut back, 0 bases at V and 3 bases at J, with 11 bases in the middle. Looked up from germline, CDR1 is PRHDT and CDR2 is FYEKMQ (reference sequence). CDR3 length: 15 residues. The CDR3 DNA is TGTGCCAGCAGCTTAGGCCGGACTACCAAAGAGACCCAGTACTTC. Encoded protein: CASSLGRTTKETQYF.

The sample holds one count of this clone. The chain is built from TRBV4-1 and TRBJ1-1; 7 positions agree with TRBD1. V shed 4 bases and J 1 base; nucleotides not matched to a gene: 6. The CDR3 totals 15 residues. CDR1 MGHRA and CDR2 YSYEKL come from the germline V gene. The CDR3 sequence: CASSPSRDRNTEAFF. In DNA, the CDR3 is TGCGCCAGCAGCCCGTCCCGGGACAGGAACACTGAAGCTTTCTTT.

The chain joins TRBV6-5 to TRBJ1-4; unclear D gene. The CDR3 spans 13 residues. The germline gives CDR1 MNHEY, CDR2 SVGAGI. V lost 6 bases and J lost 4, with 9 bases in between. CDR3 DNA sequence: TGTGCCAGCAGCCAGGCTTATAATGAAAAACTGTTTTTT. Translated: CASSQAYNEKLFF.

CDR3 sequence reads: CASSLVPTGRNQPQHF. The CDR3 DNA reads as TGTGCCAGCAGCTTAGTTCCCACAGGTCGCAATCAGCCCCAGCATTTT. This rearrangement joins TRBV7-2 to TRBJ1-5; tentatively, D is TRBD1 (5 bases). There are 16 residues in the CDR3. Germline V gene lookup returns CDR1 SGHTA and CDR2 FQGNSA. Trimming took 1 base from V and 2 from J, leaving 12 bases between them.

This clone showed up just a few times. The chain uses TRBV2 and TRBJ1-1; 9 bases align to TRBD1. The length of the CDR3 is 12 residues. CDR1 is SNHLY and CDR2 is FYNNEI in the germline V gene. V shed 8 bases, J shed 4 bases, and the junction held 2 bases outside the gene matches. CDR3 DNA: TGTGCCAGCGGGACAGGGTCCACTGAAGCTTTCTTT. It yields the protein CASGTGSTEAFF.

V usage is TRBV18 and J usage is TRBJ2-1; 7 bases fit TRBD1. From germline, CDR1 is KGHSH and CDR2 LQKENI. The length of the CDR3 is 14 residues. V lost 5 bases and J lost 2; bases outside the gene matches: 3. CDR3 DNA sequence: TGTGCCAGCTCAGGGCAGGGGGCCTACAATGAGCAGTTCTTC. Translation gives CASSGQGAYNEQFF.

This sequence joins TRBV7-8 and TRBJ2-6; perhaps TRBD2 as D (5 bases). Germline values: CDR1 SGHVS, CDR2 FQNEAQ. CDR3 length equals 12 residues. Trimming removed 10 bases at V and 4 bases at J, with 8 bases between. CDR3 amino acids: CATSGGANVLTF. The CDR3 region has the DNA TGTGCCACCTCGGGGGGGGCCAACGTCCTGACTTTC.

This clone turned up a few times. V is TRBV3-1 (or the pseudogene TRBV3-2) and J is TRBJ2-1; TRBD2 matches 11 bases. The ends lost 1 base at V and 4 bases at J; junction bases unmatched: 6. CDR3 size: 17 residues. From germline, CDR1 is LGHDT and CDR2 YNNKEL (reference sequence). The CDR3 DNA is TGTGCCAGCAGCCAAGCCCGACTAGCGGGGTATTACAATGAGCAGTTCTTC. It is translated as CASSQARLAGYYNEQFF.

The chain couples TRBV5-4 to TRBJ2-7; 8 nucleotides match TRBD2. The germline CDR1 and CDR2 sequences are SGHNT and YYREEE (reference sequence). Unmatched junction bases numbered 14, after V lost 3 bases and J lost 6 bases. The CDR3 runs to 16 residues. The CDR3 DNA reads TGTGCCAGCAGCTCCGTTGGGACTAGACTTACAAGCGAGCAGTACTTC. Its translation: CASSSVGTRLTSEQYF.

The J gene is TRBJ1-1, the V gene TRBV3-1 (or the pseudogene TRBV3-2); D gene ambiguous. V lost 1 base and J 11 bases, leaving 11 bases between the germline ends. This CDR3 region has 12 residues. Germline CDR1 and CDR2: LGHDT and YNNKEL (reference sequence). The CDR3 nucleotides are TGTGCCAGCAGCCAAGGCCACAGCTCTGCTTTCTTT. Its protein product is CASSQGHSSAFF.

The chain uses TRBV4-1 and TRBJ1-1; D call uncertain. Germline lookup yields CDR1 MGHRA and CDR2 YSYEKL. This CDR3 comprises 16 residues. The germline V and J ends were trimmed by 0 bases and 1 base, with 12 bases remaining between them. The CDR3 loop is CASSQDRPSGNTEAFF. The CDR3 DNA reads TGCGCCAGCAGCCAAGATCGGCCAAGCGGGAACACTGAAGCTTTCTTT.

This rearrangement joins TRBV18 to TRBJ2-4; tentatively, D is TRBD1 (6 bases). The CDR3 loop spans 17 amino acids. The V gene's germline CDR1 is KGHSH and CDR2 LQKENI. Trimming removed 0 bases from V and 9 bases from J, with 21 bases in between. The CDR3 DNA sequence: TGTGCCAGCTCACCACCTGAGACAGGTAGACTCCGGGGCATTCAGTACTTC. Its translation: CASSPPETGRLRGIQYF.

As regards this clone: Other DNA sequences in this specimen translate into the identical CDR3. The rearrangement uses TRBV12-3 or TRBV12-4 and TRBJ1-1; no definite D call. The V gene lost 1 base and the J gene lost 6 bases, with 6 bases spanning the gap. The CDR3 is 12 residues long. The CDR3 sequence: CASSLVRAEAFF. The DNA of the CDR3 is TGTGCCAGCAGTTTAGTGCGGGCTGAAGCTTTCTTT.